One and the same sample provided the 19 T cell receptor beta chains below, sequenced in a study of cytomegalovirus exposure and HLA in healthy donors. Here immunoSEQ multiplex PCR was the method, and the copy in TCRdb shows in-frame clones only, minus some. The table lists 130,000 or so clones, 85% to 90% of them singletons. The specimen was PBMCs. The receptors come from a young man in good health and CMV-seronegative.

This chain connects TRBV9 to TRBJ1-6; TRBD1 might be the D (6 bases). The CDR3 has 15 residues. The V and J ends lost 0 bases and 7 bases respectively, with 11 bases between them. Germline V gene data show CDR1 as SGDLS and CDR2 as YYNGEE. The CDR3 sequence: CASSVAGVGNSPLHF. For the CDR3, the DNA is TGTGCCAGCAGCGTAGCAGGGGTGGGAAATTCACCCCTCCACTTT.

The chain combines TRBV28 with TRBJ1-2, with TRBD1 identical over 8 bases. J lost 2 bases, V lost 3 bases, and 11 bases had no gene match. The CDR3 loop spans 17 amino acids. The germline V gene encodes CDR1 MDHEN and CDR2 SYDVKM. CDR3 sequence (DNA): TGTGCCAGCAGTTTCGGGGGTCAGGGGGCTGGAAACTATGGCTACACCTTC. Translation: CASSFGGQGAGNYGYTF.

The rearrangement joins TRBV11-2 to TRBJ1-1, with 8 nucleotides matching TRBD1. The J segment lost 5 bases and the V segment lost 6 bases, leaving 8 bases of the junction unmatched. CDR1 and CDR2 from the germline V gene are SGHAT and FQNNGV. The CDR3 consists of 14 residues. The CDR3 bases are TGTGCCAGCAGTCCCGGACAGGGTGGGACTGAAGCTTTCTTT. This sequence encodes CASSPGQGGTEAFF.

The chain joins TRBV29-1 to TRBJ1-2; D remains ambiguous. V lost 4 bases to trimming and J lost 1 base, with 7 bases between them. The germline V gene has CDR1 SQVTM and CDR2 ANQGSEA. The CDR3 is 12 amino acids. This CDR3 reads CSVAGDNYGYTF. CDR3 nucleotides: TGCAGCGTTGCAGGCGATAACTATGGCTACACCTTC.

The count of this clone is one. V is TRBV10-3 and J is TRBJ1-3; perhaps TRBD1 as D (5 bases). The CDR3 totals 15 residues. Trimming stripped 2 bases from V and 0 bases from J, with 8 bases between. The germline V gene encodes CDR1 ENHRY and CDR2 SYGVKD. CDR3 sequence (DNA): TGTGCCATCAGTGAGAAGGGACTCTCTGGAAACACCATATATTTT. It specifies CAISEKGLSGNTIYF.

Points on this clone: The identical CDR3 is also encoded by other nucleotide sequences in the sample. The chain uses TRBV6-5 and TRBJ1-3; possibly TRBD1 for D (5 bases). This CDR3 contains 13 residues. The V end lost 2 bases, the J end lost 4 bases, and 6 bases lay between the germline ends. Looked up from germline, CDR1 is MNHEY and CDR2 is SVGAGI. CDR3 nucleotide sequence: TGTGCCAGCAGTTACCGGGGGGGAAACACCATATATTTT. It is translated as CASSYRGGNTIYF.

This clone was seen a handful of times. The CDR3 DNA sequence: TGTGCCAGTAGTATCGGTGGGGCTGGCTATGGCTACACCTTC. Amino acid sequence: CASSIGGAGYGYTF. The chain couples TRBV19 to TRBJ1-2, with D possibly being TRBD1 (5 bases). The germline V gene has CDR1 LNHDA and CDR2 SQIVND (reference sequence). This CDR3 is built from 14 residues. The V and J ends lost 3 bases and 4 bases respectively, with 12 bases between them.

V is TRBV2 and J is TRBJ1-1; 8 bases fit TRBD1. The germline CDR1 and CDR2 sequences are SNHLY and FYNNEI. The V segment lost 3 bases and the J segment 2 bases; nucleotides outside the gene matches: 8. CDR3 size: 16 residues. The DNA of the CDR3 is TGTGCCAGCAGTGACCCCCTGGACAGGGCTAACACTGAAGCTTTCTTT. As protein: CASSDPLDRANTEAFF.

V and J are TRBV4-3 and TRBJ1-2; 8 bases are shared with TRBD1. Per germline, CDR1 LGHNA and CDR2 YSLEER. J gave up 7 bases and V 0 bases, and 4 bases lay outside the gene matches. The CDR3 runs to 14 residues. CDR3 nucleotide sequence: TGCGCCAGCAGCCAAGAACAGGGGGGGAGTGGCTACACCTTC. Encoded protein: CASSQEQGGSGYTF.

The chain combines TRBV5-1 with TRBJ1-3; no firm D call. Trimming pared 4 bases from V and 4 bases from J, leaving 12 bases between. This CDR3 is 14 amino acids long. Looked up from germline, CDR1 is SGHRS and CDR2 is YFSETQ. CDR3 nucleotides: TGCGCCAGCAGCATGATGGAGGGCGGAAACACCATATATTTT. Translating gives CASSMMEGGNTIYF.

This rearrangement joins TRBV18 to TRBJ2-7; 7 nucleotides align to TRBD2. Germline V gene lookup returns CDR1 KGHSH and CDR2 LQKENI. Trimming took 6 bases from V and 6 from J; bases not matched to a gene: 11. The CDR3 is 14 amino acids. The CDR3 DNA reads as TGTGCCAGCTCCCCGAGGGGACTACTAAGCGAGCAGTACTTC. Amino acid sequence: CASSPRGLLSEQYF.

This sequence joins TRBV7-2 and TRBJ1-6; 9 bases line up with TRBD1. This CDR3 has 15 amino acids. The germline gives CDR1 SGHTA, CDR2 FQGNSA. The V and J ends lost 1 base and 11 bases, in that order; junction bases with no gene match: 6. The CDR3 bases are TGTGCCAGCAGCTTAGTAACAGGGGGCTTCCCACCCCTCCACTTT. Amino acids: CASSLVTGGFPPLHF.

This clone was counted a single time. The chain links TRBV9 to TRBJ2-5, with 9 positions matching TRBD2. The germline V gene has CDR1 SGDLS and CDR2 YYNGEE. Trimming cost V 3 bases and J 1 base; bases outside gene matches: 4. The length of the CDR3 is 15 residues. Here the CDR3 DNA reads TGTGCCAGCAGCGAAGGCGGGGGGGGCCAAGAGACCCAGTACTTC. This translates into CASSEGGGGQETQYF. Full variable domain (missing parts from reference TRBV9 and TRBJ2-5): DSGVTQTPKHLITATGQRVTLRCSPRSGDLSVYWYQQSLDQGLQFLIQYYNGEERAKGNILERFSAQQFPDLHSELNLSSLELGDSALYFCASSEGGGGQETQYFGPGTRLLVL.

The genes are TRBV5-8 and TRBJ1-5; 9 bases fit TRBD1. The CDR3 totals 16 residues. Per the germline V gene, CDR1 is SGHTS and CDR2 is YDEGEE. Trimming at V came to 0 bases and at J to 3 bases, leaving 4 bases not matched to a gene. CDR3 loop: CASSLGTGVPNQPQHF. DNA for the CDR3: TGTGCCAGCAGCTTGGGGACAGGGGTCCCCAATCAGCCCCAGCATTTT. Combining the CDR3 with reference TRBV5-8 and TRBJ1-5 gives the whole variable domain EAGVTQSPTHLIKTRGQQATLRCSPISGHTSVYWYQQALGLGLQFLLWYDEGEERNRGNFPPRFSGRQFPNYSSELNVNALELEDSALYLCASSLGTGVPNQPQHFGDGTRLSIL.

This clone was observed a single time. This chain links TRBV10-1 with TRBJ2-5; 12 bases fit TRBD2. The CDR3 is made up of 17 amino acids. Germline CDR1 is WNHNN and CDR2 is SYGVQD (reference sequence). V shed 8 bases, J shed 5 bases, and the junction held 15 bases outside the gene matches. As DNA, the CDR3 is TGCGCCAGCCGAAATAAATCGCTAGCGGGGGGGCGGGAGACCCAGTACTTC. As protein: CASRNKSLAGGRETQYF.

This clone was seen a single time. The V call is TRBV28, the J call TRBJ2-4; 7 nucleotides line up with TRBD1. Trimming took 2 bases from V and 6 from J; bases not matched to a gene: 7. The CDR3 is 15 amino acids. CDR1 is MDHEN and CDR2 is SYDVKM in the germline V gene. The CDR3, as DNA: TGTGCCAGCAGTTTACCTGGCAGGGGGAGAAACATTCAGTACTTC. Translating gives CASSLPGRGRNIQYF.

CDR3 bases: TGCGCCAGCAGCTTGGCCAGAAGGACAGGGCTCCAAGAGACCCAGTACTTC. Amino acid sequence: CASSLARRTGLQETQYF. The chain links TRBV5-1 to TRBJ2-5; TRBD1 matches at 8 bases. Trimming cost V 0 bases and J 1 base; bases outside gene matches: 8. The germline CDR1 and CDR2 sequences are SGHRS and YFSETQ. There are 17 residues in the CDR3.

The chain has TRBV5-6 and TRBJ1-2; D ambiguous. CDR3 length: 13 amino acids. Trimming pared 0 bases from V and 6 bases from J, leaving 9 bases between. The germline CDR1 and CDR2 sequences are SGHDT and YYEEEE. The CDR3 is CASSLAGVNGYTF. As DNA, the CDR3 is TGTGCCAGCAGCTTGGCCGGGGTTAATGGCTACACCTTC.

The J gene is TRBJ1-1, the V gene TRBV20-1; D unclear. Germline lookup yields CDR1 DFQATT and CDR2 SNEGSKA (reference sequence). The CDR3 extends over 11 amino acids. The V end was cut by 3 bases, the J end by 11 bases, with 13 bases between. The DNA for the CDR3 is TGCAGTGCTAGCGGAGGAACGGGCGCTTTCTTT. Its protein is CSASGGTGAFF.